These T cell receptor beta chains were read from a single sample in a study of cytomegalovirus exposure and HLA in healthy donors. TCRdb's copy holds only in-frame clones and misses some; the assay was immunoSEQ multiplex PCR. The sample includes about 200,000 clones, over 65% of them seen just once. Input material: PBMCs. These receptors were taken from a woman aged 30 to 39 in good health and CMV-seronegative. CDR3s leave out the opening cysteine and the closing phenylalanine or tryptophan.

V	J	CDR3
TRBV7-9	TRBJ1-1	ASSLDVGRSTEAF
TRBV7-9	TRBJ2-3	AENTGIRTDTQY
TRBV7-8	TRBJ2-7	ASSLVRGGTYEQY
TRBV18	TRBJ2-3	ASSAWTSRNTDTQY
TRBV5-1	TRBJ1-3	ASSLGTGAGNTIY
TRBV27	TRBJ1-2	ASGSQGIYGYT
TRBV28	TRBJ1-2	ASSLETGMHYGYT
TRBV28	TRBJ2-7	ASSLWDREGEQY
TRBV6-1	TRBJ2-7	ASSEGSGRTYEQY
TRBV14	TRBJ1-4	ASSQGPPWLASEKLF
TRBV7-9	TRBJ1-3	ASSNRAGNTIY
TRBV27	TRBJ2-2	ASSWDRGTGELF
TRBV2	TRBJ2-1	ASISRENEQF
TRBV5-1	TRBJ1-1	ASSSGTGGYGEAF
TRBV5-1	TRBJ1-1	ASSRTRDTTEAF
TRBV12-5	TRBJ1-2	ASGLVTPENGYT
TRBV6-6	TRBJ1-5	ASSYSKGEAQH
TRBV5-1	TRBJ2-7	ASSQDRGFSYEQY
TRBV4-1	TRBJ1-4	ASSRPGQVSEKLF
TRBV5-6	TRBJ2-5	ASSLVLQGGETQY
TRBV5-8	TRBJ2-7	ASSSAFSASNYEQY
TRBV5-4	TRBJ1-2	ASSSGGRRGYT
TRBV5-1	TRBJ1-2	ASSRGGGKNYGYT
TRBV4-2	TRBJ1-4	ASSQEAPGRNEKLF
TRBV6-5	TRBJ2-2	ASSRTGELF
TRBV5-4	TRBJ1-6	ASSLGQGYLSPLH
TRBV18	TRBJ2-3	ASSREQGGTDTQY
TRBV15	TRBJ1-2	ATSKDRALEGYT
TRBV6-6	TRBJ2-1	ASSFDRVSYNEQF
TRBV6-5	TRBJ1-1	ASMPRGTEAF
TRBV7-2	TRBJ2-7	ASSWTSGQRGQY
TRBV7-3	TRBJ1-1	ASSLYADTEAF
TRBV7-2	TRBJ2-3	ASRGQELVVDTQY
TRBV6-4	TRBJ2-3	ASSDSGGGADTQY
TRBV2	TRBJ1-3	ASSWTGRLFGNTIY
TRBV6-5	TRBJ2-5	ASSPDRAHTQY
TRBV9	TRBJ1-3	ASSVALHGASGNTIY
TRBV19	TRBJ2-1	ASSIHPARGGTYNEQF
TRBV27	TRBJ2-6	ASSSQLSRIRRGTGANVLT
TRBV5-1	TRBJ2-1	ASSQELAGVDNEQF
TRBV4-2	TRBJ1-4	ASSQADTATNEKLF
TRBV5-1	TRBJ2-7	ASSLRGGDYEQY
TRBV6-1	TRBJ2-1	ASSDRLRSGDEQF
TRBV6-5	TRBJ2-7	ASRLDARFEQY
TRBV5-5	TRBJ2-5	ASSPGQAKY
TRBV2	TRBJ2-1	ARGQGEYGEQF
TRBV7-6	TRBJ2-1	ASSPTVVAGTEQF
TRBV19	TRBJ1-2	ASHHAGTPGTNYGYT
TRBV30	TRBJ1-5	AWSVMDRSNQPQH
TRBV6-1	TRBJ1-2	ASSEGTAYGYT
TRBV18	TRBJ2-5	ASSPSWREGRQETQY
TRBV6-1	TRBJ1-2	ASSEVAGGNYGYP